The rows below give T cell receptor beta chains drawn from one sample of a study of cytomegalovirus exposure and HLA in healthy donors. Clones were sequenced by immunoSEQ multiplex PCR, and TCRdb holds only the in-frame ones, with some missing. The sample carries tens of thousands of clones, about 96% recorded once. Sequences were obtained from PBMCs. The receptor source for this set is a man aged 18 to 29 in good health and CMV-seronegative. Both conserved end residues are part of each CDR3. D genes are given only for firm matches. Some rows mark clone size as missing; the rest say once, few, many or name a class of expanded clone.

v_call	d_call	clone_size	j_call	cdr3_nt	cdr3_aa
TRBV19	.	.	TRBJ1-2	TGTGCCAGTAGTATGGGCCCCCTGGGTGGCTACACCTTC	CASSMGPLGGYTF
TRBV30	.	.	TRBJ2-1	TGTGCCTGGATGGGGGGACTTAGCTCCTACAATGAGCAGTTCTTC	CAWMGGLSSYNEQFF
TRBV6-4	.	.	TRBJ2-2	TGTGCCAGCAGTGACTCTGGGGGGAGACGCACCGGGGAGCTGTTTTTT	CASSDSGGRRTGELFF
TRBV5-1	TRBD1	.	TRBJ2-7	TGCGCCAGCAGCTTTGTCGGACAGGGCTCCTACGAGCAGTACTTC	CASSFVGQGSYEQYF
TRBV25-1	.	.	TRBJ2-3	TGTGCCAGCAGTGAAGCGGGTAGCGGAAACACAGATACGCAGTATTTT	CASSEAGSGNTDTQYF
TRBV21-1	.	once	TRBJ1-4	TGTGCCAGGGAGCGGGGCCCGGGAGGAAAACTGTTTTTT	CARERGPGGKLFF
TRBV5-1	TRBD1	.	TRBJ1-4	TGCGCCAGCAGCTTAGGACAGGGGCTGGAAAAACTGTTTTTT	CASSLGQGLEKLFF
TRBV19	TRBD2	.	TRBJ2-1	TGTGCCAGTAGGAGACTGACTAGCGGGAGGACCCATGAGCAGTTCTTC	CASRRLTSGRTHEQFF
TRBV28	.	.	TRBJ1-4	TGTGCCAGCAGTTTAATCGGCAGGGGAGGGATCTATAATGAAAAACTGTTTTTT	CASSLIGRGGIYNEKLFF
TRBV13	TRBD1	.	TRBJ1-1	TGTGCCAGCAGCGGGGGGACAGTGAACACTGAAGCTTTCTTT	CASSGGTVNTEAFF
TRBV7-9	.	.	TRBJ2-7	TGTGCCAGCAGCCCACCAGACAGAATCCATAATTACGAGCAGTACTTC	CASSPPDRIHNYEQYF
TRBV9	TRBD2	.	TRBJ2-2	TGTGCCAGCAGCTCAGGACTAGCGGGCGGCTGGTCCACCGGGGAGCTGTTTTTT	CASSSGLAGGWSTGELFF
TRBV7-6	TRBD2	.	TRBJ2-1	TGTGCCAGCAGCTTAGGGACTCTAGCGGGAGTTTACAATGAGCAGTTCTTC	CASSLGTLAGVYNEQFF
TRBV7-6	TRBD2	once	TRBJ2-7	TGTGCCAGCAGCTCTGGACTAGCGGGCGCCTACGAGCAGTACTTC	CASSSGLAGAYEQYF
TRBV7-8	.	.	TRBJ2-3	TGTGCCAGCAGCTTAGAAAGCAGGGAAGATACGCAGTATTTT	CASSLESREDTQYF
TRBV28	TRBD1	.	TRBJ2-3	TGTGCCAGCACCGGGTACGGGACAGGGTTTGTCACAGATACGCAGTATTTT	CASTGYGTGFVTDTQYF
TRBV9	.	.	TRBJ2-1	TGTGCCAGCAGCGTATCTGAGCGGGCTAGTACCTCCTCCTACAATGAGCAGTTCTTC	CASSVSERASTSSYNEQFF
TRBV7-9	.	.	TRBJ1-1	TGTGCCAGCAGCTTACGGGGGAACACTGAAGCTTTCTTT	CASSLRGNTEAFF
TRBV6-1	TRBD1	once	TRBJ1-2	TGTGCCAGCAGAGTGACAGGGGGAGGCGGCTACACCTTC	CASRVTGGGGYTF
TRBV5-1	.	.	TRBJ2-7	TGCGCCAGTATGTGGAGGGAGTGCTTC	CASMWRECF
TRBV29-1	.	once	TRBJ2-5	TGCAGCACCGACAGGATATCTCATGGAGGCCAAGAGACCCAGTACTTC	CSTDRISHGGQETQYF
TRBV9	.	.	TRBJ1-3	TGTGCCAGCAGCGTAGAGTCTGGGCCGCCTGGAAACACCATATATTTT	CASSVESGPPGNTIYF
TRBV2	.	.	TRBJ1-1	TGTGCCAGCAGTGATGGCAGGTCAGGGGCTGAAGCTTTCTTT	CASSDGRSGAEAFF
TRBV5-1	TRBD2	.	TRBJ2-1	TGCGCCAGCAGCTTGGGGCTAGCGGACTACAATGAGCAGTTCTTC	CASSLGLADYNEQFF
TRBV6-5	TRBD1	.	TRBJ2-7	TGTGCCAGCAGTTCCCAGGGGACAGGTGGGGACGAGCAGTACTTC	CASSSQGTGGDEQYF
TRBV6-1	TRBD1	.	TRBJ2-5	TGTGCCAGCAGTGGACAGGGGGTGCAGTTTTCGTACCAAGAGACCCAGTACTTC	CASSGQGVQFSYQETQYF
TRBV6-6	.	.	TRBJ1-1	TGTGCCAGCAGTTCAGGGATGGGTGAAGCTTTCTTT	CASSSGMGEAFF
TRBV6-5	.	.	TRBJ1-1	TGTGCCAGCAGTTACGTATCCGAAAGAGGCACTGAAGCTTTCTTT	CASSYVSERGTEAFF
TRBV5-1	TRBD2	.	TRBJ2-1	TGCGCCAGCAGCTTGGGACTAGCGGGAGTCCATGAGCAGTTCTTC	CASSLGLAGVHEQFF
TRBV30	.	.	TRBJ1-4	TGTGCCTGGAGTGAGACAGCAACTAATGAAAAACTGTTTTTT	CAWSETATNEKLFF
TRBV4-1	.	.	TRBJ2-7	TGCGCCAGCAGCCATGTACGGGGAACGACATACGAGCAGTACTTC	CASSHVRGTTYEQYF
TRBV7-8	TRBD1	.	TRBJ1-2	TGTGCCAGCAGCTTTGGACAGGGCTATGGCTACACCTTC	CASSFGQGYGYTF
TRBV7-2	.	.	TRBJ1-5	TGTGCCAGCAGCTACGCCTCAGGGGCCCATCAGCCCCAGCATTTT	CASSYASGAHQPQHF
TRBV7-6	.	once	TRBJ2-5	TGTGCCAGCAGCCCTACAGGGCACCAAGAGACCCAGTACTTC	CASSPTGHQETQYF
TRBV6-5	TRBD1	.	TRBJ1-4	TGTGCCAGCAGTAGTACAGGGGATGGGGATGAAAAACTGTTTTTT	CASSSTGDGDEKLFF
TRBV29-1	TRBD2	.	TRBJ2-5	TGCAGCGTTGCCCCTAGCGGGAGGGCCGAGGCCCAGTACTTC	CSVAPSGRAEAQYF
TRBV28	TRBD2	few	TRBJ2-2	TGTGCCAGCAGTTTATTCCAGCGGGAGGGCACCGGGGAGCTGTTTTTT	CASSLFQREGTGELFF
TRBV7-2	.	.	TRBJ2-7	TGTGCCAGCAGCCTCCCAGGGCGCGAGCAGTACTTC	CASSLPGREQYF
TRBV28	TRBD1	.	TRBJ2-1	TGTGCCAGCAGAACTAAGACAGGGGGTTTTAATGAGCAGTTCTTC	CASRTKTGGFNEQFF
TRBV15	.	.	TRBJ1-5	TGTGCCACCAGCAGAGGACAGGTAAATCAGCCCCAGCATTTT	CATSRGQVNQPQHF
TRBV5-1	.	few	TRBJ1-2	TGCGCCAGCAGCTTGGGAGGACAGTTGGGCTACACCTTC	CASSLGGQLGYTF
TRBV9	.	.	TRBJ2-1	TGTGCCAGCAGCCGCGTCTTAAGGGGGAGCTCCTACAATGAGCAGTTCTTC	CASSRVLRGSSYNEQFF
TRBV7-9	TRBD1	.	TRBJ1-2	TGTGCCAGCAGCCCACCGGGACAGGGGGCGCGGGGCTACACCTTC	CASSPPGQGARGYTF
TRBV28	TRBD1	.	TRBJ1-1	TGTGCCAGCAGTGCCGTGACAGGGCCCATGAACACTGAAGCTTTCTTT	CASSAVTGPMNTEAFF
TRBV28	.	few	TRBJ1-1	TGTGCCAGCAGTTTAGACATTACTGAAGCTTTCTTT	CASSLDITEAFF
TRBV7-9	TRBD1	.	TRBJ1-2	TGTGCCAGCAGCTTGACAGGGGATTTCTATGGCTACACCTTC	CASSLTGDFYGYTF
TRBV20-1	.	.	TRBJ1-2	TGCAGCCCCTTTAGCTATGGCTACACCTTC	CSPFSYGYTF
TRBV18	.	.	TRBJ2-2	TGTGCCAGCTCACCTCGGAACCGGATGGACAGCCTAAACACCGGGGAGCTGTTTTTT	CASSPRNRMDSLNTGELFF
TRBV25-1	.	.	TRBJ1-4	TGTGCCAGCAGTGAATTGGAGGATAATGAAAAACTGTTTTTT	CASSELEDNEKLFF
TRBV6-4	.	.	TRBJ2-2	TGTGCCAGCAGTGAAGACAGCACCGGGGAGCTGTTTTTT	CASSEDSTGELFF
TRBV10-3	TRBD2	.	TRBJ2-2	TGTGCCATCAGTAATGTGGGAGGGCCGAACACCGGGGAGCTGTTTTTT	CAISNVGGPNTGELFF
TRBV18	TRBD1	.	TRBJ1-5	TGTGCCAGCTCACCGACAGGGGGCCGTCAGCCCCAGCATTTT	CASSPTGGRQPQHF
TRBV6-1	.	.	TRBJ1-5	TGTGCCAGCAGACAGGGCAATCAGCCCCAGCATTTT	CASRQGNQPQHF
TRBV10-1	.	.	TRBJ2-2	TGCGCCAGCAGCCTTCGGAACACCGGGGAGCTGTTTTTT	CASSLRNTGELFF
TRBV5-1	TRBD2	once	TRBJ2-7	TGCGCCAGCAGCCCGACTAGCGGGAGCTACGAGCAGTACTTC	CASSPTSGSYEQYF